This is a list of T cell receptor beta chains from one sample in a study of blood T cells in healthy people across ages. TCRdb redid the calling of the 5' RACE reads with MiXCR, one entry per CDR3 protein. Of about 1.8 million distinct CDR3 sequences listed, just under 50% are singletons. Sequences were obtained from blood. The receptors were gathered from a middle-aged woman in good health. Each CDR3 is given with its conserved first and last residue. The D gene is left open where the match is weak. Clone size is not always given. Where it is, it says once, few, many or a class for expanded clones.

V gene: TRBV6-5
J gene: TRBJ2-5
clone size: few
D gene: TRBD2
CDR3 protein: CASGSSGGSQETQYF
CDR3 DNA: TGTGCCAGCGGTTCTAGCGGGGGGTCCCAAGAGACCCAGTACTTC

V gene: TRBV2
J gene: TRBJ2-5
clone size: few
D gene: NA
CDR3 protein: CDSTGVRETQYF
CDR3 DNA: TGTGACTCGACAGGCGTCCGAGAGACCCAGTACTTC

V gene: TRBV27
J gene: TRBJ2-6
clone size: NA
D gene: TRBD1
CDR3 protein: CASYSGGAGANVLTF
CDR3 DNA: TGTGCCAGCTATTCAGGGGGCGCTGGGGCCAACGTCCTGACTTTC

V gene: TRBV29-1
J gene: TRBJ1-1
clone size: NA
D gene: NA
CDR3 protein: CSVSSGAGSEAFF
CDR3 DNA: TGCAGCGTTTCGTCCGGGGCAGGGTCTGAAGCTTTCTTT

V gene: TRBV5-6
J gene: TRBJ1-2
clone size: NA
D gene: TRBD1
CDR3 protein: CASSKTGGLDYGCTF
CDR3 DNA: TGTGCCAGCAGCAAGACAGGGGGCTTAGACTATGGCTGCACCTTC

V gene: TRBV6-1
J gene: TRBJ2-3
clone size: NA
D gene: NA
CDR3 protein: CASTTGLTDTQYF
CDR3 DNA: TGTGCCAGCACCACAGGGCTCACAGATACGCAGTATTTT

V gene: TRBV2
J gene: TRBJ2-3
clone size: NA
D gene: NA
CDR3 protein: CASSEGADSSTDTQYF
CDR3 DNA: TGTGCCAGCAGTGAAGGTGCGGATTCTAGCACAGATACGCAGTATTTT

V gene: TRBV7-2
J gene: TRBJ2-7
clone size: few
D gene: NA
CDR3 protein: CASSLGGALVTEQYF
CDR3 DNA: TGTGCCAGCAGCCTGGGGGGAGCCCTTGTGACCGAGCAGTACTTC

V gene: TRBV7-6
J gene: TRBJ1-6
clone size: NA
D gene: TRBD1
CDR3 protein: CASSQRQGARSSPLHF
CDR3 DNA: TGTGCCAGCAGCCAACGACAGGGGGCGAGGAGTTCACCCCTCCACTTT

V gene: TRBV7-6
J gene: TRBJ2-3
clone size: few
D gene: TRBD2
CDR3 protein: CASSSRPGLAGAIGGTDTQYF
CDR3 DNA: TGTGCCAGCAGCAGCAGGCCGGGACTAGCGGGTGCTATAGGGGGCACAGATACGCAGTATTTT

V gene: TRBV28
J gene: TRBJ2-7
clone size: NA
D gene: TRBD1
CDR3 protein: CASSQPRDRGTYEQYF
CDR3 DNA: TGTGCCAGCAGTCAGCCCCGGGACAGGGGGACCTACGAGCAGTACTTC

V gene: TRBV25-1
J gene: TRBJ2-1
clone size: NA
D gene: NA
CDR3 protein: CATMSSLDNEQFF
CDR3 DNA: TGTGCCACCATGTCCTCTTTAGACAATGAGCAGTTCTTC

V gene: TRBV6-5
J gene: TRBJ1-2
clone size: NA
D gene: TRBD1
CDR3 protein: CVSSRQGTKGYTF
CDR3 DNA: TGTGTCAGCAGTCGACAGGGTACGAAGGGCTACACCTTC

V gene: TRBV14
J gene: TRBJ1-2
clone size: NA
D gene: NA
CDR3 protein: CASSQDWRALDGYTF
CDR3 DNA: TGTGCCAGCAGCCAAGATTGGCGGGCCTTAGATGGCTACACCTTC

V gene: TRBV25-1
J gene: TRBJ2-5
clone size: few
D gene: NA
CDR3 protein: CASSMGETQYF
CDR3 DNA: TGTGCCAGCAGTATGGGAGAGACCCAGTACTTC

V gene: TRBV11-1
J gene: TRBJ2-1
clone size: NA
D gene: NA
CDR3 protein: CASSPTSGDALYNEQFF
CDR3 DNA: TGTGCCAGCAGCCCCACCTCAGGGGACGCCCTCTACAATGAGCAGTTCTTC

V gene: TRBV29-1
J gene: TRBJ2-1
clone size: few
D gene: NA
CDR3 protein: CSVVFGGGSYNEQFF
CDR3 DNA: TGCAGCGTTGTCTTTGGAGGGGGCTCCTACAATGAGCAGTTCTTC

V gene: TRBV6-6
J gene: TRBJ2-1
clone size: NA
D gene: TRBD2
CDR3 protein: CASSYPLAGGNNEQFF
CDR3 DNA: TGTGCCAGCAGTTACCCCCTAGCGGGGGGAAACAATGAGCAGTTCTTC

V gene: TRBV7-2
J gene: TRBJ1-2
clone size: NA
D gene: TRBD1
CDR3 protein: CASSSFGTGNYGYTF
CDR3 DNA: TGTGCCAGCAGCTCCTTTGGGACAGGGAACTATGGCTACACCTTC

V gene: TRBV29-1
J gene: TRBJ1-5
clone size: NA
D gene: NA
CDR3 protein: CSVEDPGQPQHF
CDR3 DNA: TGCAGCGTTGAAGATCCGGGGCAGCCCCAGCATTTT

V gene: TRBV7-2
J gene: TRBJ1-4
clone size: NA
D gene: NA
CDR3 protein: CASSFYRVDEKLFF
CDR3 DNA: TGTGCCAGCAGCTTCTACAGGGTGGATGAAAAACTGTTTTTT

V gene: TRBV15
J gene: TRBJ1-2
clone size: NA
D gene: TRBD1
CDR3 protein: CATSRVSRGHYGYTF
CDR3 DNA: TGTGCCACCAGCAGAGTAAGCAGGGGGCACTATGGCTACACCTTC

V gene: TRBV7-2
J gene: TRBJ1-1
clone size: NA
D gene: NA
CDR3 protein: CASSLIYTEAFF
CDR3 DNA: TGTGCCAGCAGCCTCATATACACTGAAGCTTTCTTT

V gene: TRBV12-3/TRBV12-4
J gene: TRBJ2-5
clone size: few
D gene: NA
CDR3 protein: CASTPLREEETQYF
CDR3 DNA: TGTGCCAGCACCCCCCTACGCGAAGAAGAGACCCAGTACTTC

V gene: TRBV7-9
J gene: TRBJ2-7
clone size: NA
D gene: NA
CDR3 protein: CASSLGRGLRTYEQYF
CDR3 DNA: TGTGCCAGCAGCTTAGGTAGGGGACTGAGGACCTACGAGCAGTACTTC

V gene: TRBV7-2
J gene: TRBJ2-7
clone size: NA
D gene: NA
CDR3 protein: CASSLVPDAAYEQYF
CDR3 DNA: TGTGCCAGCAGCTTAGTCCCGGACGCAGCCTACGAGCAGTACTTC

V gene: TRBV27
J gene: TRBJ1-6
clone size: NA
D gene: NA
CDR3 protein: CASSLDRIGGRGNSPLHF
CDR3 DNA: TGTGCCAGCAGTTTGGATCGTATCGGGGGCAGGGGTAATTCACCCCTCCACTTT

V gene: TRBV4-3
J gene: TRBJ1-2
clone size: NA
D gene: NA
CDR3 protein: CASSQDESDGYTF
CDR3 DNA: TGCGCCAGCAGCCAAGATGAGAGCGATGGCTACACCTTC

V gene: TRBV20-1
J gene: TRBJ1-2
clone size: NA
D gene: NA
CDR3 protein: CSAGASWGHGYTF
CDR3 DNA: TGCAGTGCGGGAGCCTCTTGGGGGCATGGCTACACCTTC

V gene: TRBV28
J gene: TRBJ2-7
clone size: NA
D gene: NA
CDR3 protein: CASSPADSYYEQYF
CDR3 DNA: TGTGCCAGCAGCCCAGCCGACTCTTACTACGAGCAGTACTTC

V gene: TRBV18
J gene: TRBJ2-7
clone size: NA
D gene: NA
CDR3 protein: CASSPNLAIEQYF
CDR3 DNA: TGTGCCAGCTCACCAAACCTAGCGATCGAGCAGTACTTC

V gene: TRBV11-1
J gene: TRBJ2-1
clone size: NA
D gene: NA
CDR3 protein: CASSRLRGPNEQFF
CDR3 DNA: TGTGCCAGCAGCCGATTACGAGGGCCGAATGAGCAGTTCTTC